This T cell receptor (beta chain) was captured in a study of blood T cell repertoires in COVID-19. Study as a whole: COVID-19 samples, acute and convalescent, were from the United States, Italy and Spain. PBMCs, B-cell-depleted T cells, or T cells were the source of the cDNA or gDNA that made up the material.

CDR3 length: 17 amino acids. V was pared by 4 bases and J by 0 bases, with 15 bases between. Germline values: CDR1 SEHNR, CDR2 FQNEAQ (reference sequence). In the authors' workflow: Amplification of reference gene primers provided the estimated nucleated cell counts. Produced via immunoSEQ multiplex PCR; TCRdb's table is partial and in-frame only. V and J calls and clone size come straight from that table; D and trimming were deduced from the DNA. This sample carries roughly 53,000 clones, more than 75% of them seen once, and the ten largest clones take around 28%. The chain employs TRBV7-9 and TRBJ1-4; D might be TRBD1 (6 bases). The sample comprised peripheral blood. The origin of this receptor is a human donor in a cohort sampled during active COVID-19. In DNA form, the CDR3 reads TGTGCCAGCAGCTGGAGCCCGGACAGTGCAACTAATGAAAAACTGTTTTTT. Protein sequence: CASSWSPDSATNEKLFF.